The next 10 T cell receptor beta chains were all read from a single sample in a study of blood T cells in healthy people across ages. A second PCR of 7 to 11 cycles used a sample-barcoded 5' primer and a J-beta primer mix. MiXCR was run by TCRdb on the 5' RACE reads, yielding one entry per CDR3 protein. The sample includes 1.5 million or so distinct CDR3 sequences, approximately 43% of them seen just once. Material: blood. Source of these receptors: a young woman in good health.

The sample holds a few counts of this clonotype. This rearrangement joins TRBV29-1 to TRBJ2-6, with D perhaps assigned TRBD1 or TRBD2 (5 bases each). The CDR3 is made up of 15 amino acids. Germline CDR1 is SQVTM and CDR2 is ANQGSEA. Trimming cost V 4 bases and J 1 base, with 11 bases left between them. CDR3 in DNA: TGCAGCGTTGGGCAGTGGGGGTCTGGGGCCAACGTCCTGACTTTC. Amino acid sequence: CSVGQWGSGANVLTF.

This chain connects TRBV11-2 to TRBJ2-5, with D possibly being TRBD2 (6 bases). The CDR3 has 14 amino acids. Trimming stripped 7 bases from V and 5 bases from J, with 17 bases between. The germline V gene has CDR1 SGHAT and CDR2 FQNNGV. The CDR3 DNA is TGTGCCAGCACCCGGGGACTTCTTCAGGAGACCCAGTACTTC. It yields the protein CASTRGLLQETQYF.

This chain connects TRBV24-1 to TRBJ2-1; 7 bases map to TRBD2. Germline V gene data show CDR1 as KGHDR and CDR2 as SFDVKD. V shed 4 bases, J shed 3 bases, and the junction held 2 bases outside the gene matches. The CDR3 is 14 amino acids. CDR3 DNA: TGTGCCACCAGTGAAGGACTAGGCTACAATGAGCAGTTCTTC. Encoded protein: CATSEGLGYNEQFF.

This clonotype was observed at least ten times. The genes are TRBV12-3 or TRBV12-4 and TRBJ1-1, with D unresolved. The germline V and J ends were trimmed by 6 bases and 2 bases, with 4 bases remaining between them. CDR3 length: 11 amino acids. CDR3 residues: CASRANTEAFF. CDR3 bases: TGTGCCAGCAGGGCAAACACTGAAGCTTTCTTT.

The chain links TRBV4-3 to TRBJ1-1; 7 nucleotides agree with TRBD1. V was clipped by 6 bases and J by 3 bases; unmatched bases: 13. Germline loops: CDR1 LGHNA, CDR2 YSLEER. This CDR3 has 16 amino acids. Here the CDR3 reads CASRPFLTGIDTEAFF. As DNA, the CDR3 is TGCGCCAGCAGGCCGTTTTTGACAGGGATCGACACTGAAGCTTTCTTT.

The chain is built from TRBV4-3 and TRBJ2-3; no definite D call. This CDR3 contains 14 residues. Trimming took 0 bases from V and 8 from J, leaving 12 bases between them. From germline, CDR1 is LGHNA and CDR2 YSLEER. The CDR3 nucleotides are TGCGCCAGCAGCCAAGATCAAGGGTTCGGTACGCAGTATTTT. As protein: CASSQDQGFGTQYF.

The chain links TRBV27 to TRBJ2-1, with D possibly being TRBD2 (5 bases). With 8 bases removed from V and 13 bases from J, the gap between germline ends came to 21 bases. From germline, CDR1 is MNHEY and CDR2 SMNVEV (reference sequence). The CDR3 covers 13 residues. The CDR3 loop reads CASGQLDGETQFF. Here the CDR3 DNA reads TGTGCCAGCGGCCAACTAGACGGGGAGACCCAGTTCTTC.

The table lists this clonotype with many counts. The chain carries TRBV29-1 and TRBJ2-7, with D hard to call. CDR3 length equals 13 residues. CDR1 and CDR2 (germline): SQVTM, ANQGSEA. Trimming shortened V by 4 bases and J by 2 bases, and 12 bases separated the two germline ends. CDR3 nucleotides: TGCAGCGTTGTAGAGTGGAGTACCTACGAGCAGTACTTC. Translation: CSVVEWSTYEQYF.

The CDR3 protein is CSVRGRAAETQYF. In DNA, the CDR3 is TGCAGCGTTCGAGGGAGGGCCGCGGAGACCCAGTACTTC. This chain uses TRBV29-1 with TRBJ2-7; 7 bases match TRBD2. The J call may be in error: the DNA end matches TRBJ2-5 better. The germline V gene has CDR1 SQVTM and CDR2 ANQGSEA. This CDR3 comprises 13 residues.

The genes are TRBV12-5 and TRBJ1-1; D gene unclear. The CDR3 covers 12 residues. Germline CDR1 is LGHNT and CDR2 is FRNRAP. V was pared by 0 bases and J by 3 bases, with 2 bases between. The CDR3 DNA reads TGTGCTAGTGGTTTGGTCTACACTGAAGCTTTCTTT. Protein sequence: CASGLVYTEAFF.